This entry lists 8 T cell receptor beta chains sequenced from one sample in a study of control samples from healthy donors and cancer patients. The data were produced by immunoSEQ multiplex PCR, yet TCRdb's version contains in-frame clones alone and is incomplete. The sample gives 90,000 to 100,000 clones, about 80% of which show up once; 10% is in the top ten. The specimen sequenced was blood. Every receptor here comes from a woman in her twenties or thirties in good health.

This clone appeared once. V is TRBV12-3 or TRBV12-4 and J is TRBJ2-5; D gene ambiguous. The CDR3 sequence is 11 residues long. The V gene lost 3 bases and the J gene lost 4 bases, with 3 bases spanning the gap. The CDR3 DNA reads TGTGCCAGCAGTTTGGGAGAGACCCAGTACTTC. Protein sequence: CASSLGETQYF.

The chain links TRBV5-1 to TRBJ2-6, with unresolved D. Germline CDR1 and CDR2: SGHRS and YFSETQ. Trimming removed 4 bases at V and 3 bases at J, with 11 bases between. The CDR3 has 15 amino acids. CDR3 coding DNA: TGCGCCAGCAGCGTGGACGGTCTTGGGGCCAACGTCCTGACTTTC. Its protein product is CASSVDGLGANVLTF.

The chain carries TRBV30 and TRBJ2-5; TRBD1 agrees at 9 bases. Germline loops: CDR1 GTSNPN, CDR2 SVGIG (reference sequence). This CDR3 is 15 amino acids long. The ends lost 2 bases at V and 5 bases at J; junction bases unmatched: 9. CDR3 sequence: CAWSTGQGRGETQYF. Written as DNA, the CDR3 is TGTGCCTGGAGTACCGGACAGGGGAGAGGGGAGACCCAGTACTTC.

This clone has only a few counts. This chain links TRBV2 with TRBJ1-5; the D is unclear. V lost 2 bases and J lost 0, with 5 bases in between. The CDR3 contains 14 residues. CDR1 is SNHLY, CDR2 FYNNEI, per germline. The CDR3 here is CASSEWDSNQPQHF. The CDR3 DNA is TGTGCCAGCAGTGAATGGGATAGCAATCAGCCCCAGCATTTT. Full variable domain (rest looked up from reference TRBV2 and TRBJ1-5): EPEVTQTPSHQVTQMGQEVILRCVPISNHLYFYWYRQILGQKVEFLVSFYNNEISEKSEIFDDQFSVERPDGSNFTLKIRSTKLEDSAMYFCASSEWDSNQPQHFGDGTRLSIL.

The V gene is TRBV19, the J gene TRBJ2-5; D remains unclear. Germline V gene data show CDR1 as LNHDA and CDR2 as SQIVND (reference sequence). The CDR3 spans 12 residues. V gave up 10 bases and J gave up 5 bases, with 14 bases separating them. CDR3 protein: CATASGQETQYF. CDR3 in DNA: TGTGCCACCGCGTCGGGTCAGGAGACCCAGTACTTC.

The chain is built from TRBV19 and TRBJ1-1; D gene uncertain. The V end lost 0 bases, the J end lost 2 bases, and 7 bases lay between the germline ends. Per the germline V gene, CDR1 is LNHDA and CDR2 is SQIVND (reference sequence). CDR3 size: 14 residues. The CDR3 region is CASSIETGNTEAFF. The CDR3 DNA reads as TGTGCCAGTAGTATAGAGACTGGAAACACTGAAGCTTTCTTT. Together with reference TRBV19 and TRBJ1-1, the CDR3 gives the full variable domain: DGGITQSPKYLFRKEGQNVTLSCEQNLNHDAMYWYRQDPGQGLRLIYYSQIVNDFQKGDIAEGYSVSREKKESFPLTVTSAQKNPTAFYLCASSIETGNTEAFFGQGTRLTVV.

This rearrangement joins TRBV12-5 to TRBJ1-1, with 7 bases fitting TRBD1. This CDR3 region has 13 residues. After removal of 7 bases from V and 4 bases from J, the junction contained 6 bases not matched to a gene. Germline CDR1 is LGHNT and CDR2 is FRNRAP. The CDR3 reads CASAQGGVTEAFF. CDR3 coding DNA: TGTGCTAGTGCCCAGGGGGGGGTCACTGAAGCTTTCTTT.

The J gene is TRBJ2-1, the V gene TRBV5-6; perhaps TRBD2 as D (5 bases). This CDR3 has 17 amino acids. The germline V gene encodes CDR1 SGHDT and CDR2 YYEEEE. The germline V and J ends were trimmed by 0 bases and 1 base, with 14 bases remaining between them. The CDR3, as DNA: TGTGCCAGCAGCTTGGGGCCTAGCCTTTCATCCTACAATGAGCAGTTCTTC. Translated, it gives CASSLGPSLSSYNEQFF.